This T cell receptor (beta chain) is from a study of control samples from healthy donors and cancer patients (dated by TCRdb to 2018 to 2021). Details on this clone: The target of this receptor is not known. Base qualities are not provided; no much larger clone lies one nucleotide away.

V loses 8 bases of germline sequence and J loses 6 bases, and the interval between the two ends is 11 bases. The CDR1 and CDR2 encoded by the germline V gene are SNHLY and FYNNEI. The CDR3, from cysteine to phenylalanine, totals 13 residues. Solely the CDR3 DNA is kept, with 39 bases framed from the first base. The library relied on the immunoSEQ multiplex PCR assay. TCRdb re-hosts the immuneACCESS table, in-frame sequences only. Its copies lack some clones; in the studies checked, an unresolved V gene accounts for under half of them, and the cause for the rest is not known. The sample profile shows some 19,000 clones; under 90% of them were found once. The top ten clonotypes cover more than 20% of the sample.

Recombination linked TRBV2 to TRBJ1-6; no confident D gene assignment can be made. The TCR sequence derives from a man in his sixties with colorectal cancer. Sequencing used PBMCs. The DNA sequence reads TGTGCCAGCCTGGGGTCGGTTAATTCACCCCTCCACTTT. The translation is CASLGSVNSPLHF.